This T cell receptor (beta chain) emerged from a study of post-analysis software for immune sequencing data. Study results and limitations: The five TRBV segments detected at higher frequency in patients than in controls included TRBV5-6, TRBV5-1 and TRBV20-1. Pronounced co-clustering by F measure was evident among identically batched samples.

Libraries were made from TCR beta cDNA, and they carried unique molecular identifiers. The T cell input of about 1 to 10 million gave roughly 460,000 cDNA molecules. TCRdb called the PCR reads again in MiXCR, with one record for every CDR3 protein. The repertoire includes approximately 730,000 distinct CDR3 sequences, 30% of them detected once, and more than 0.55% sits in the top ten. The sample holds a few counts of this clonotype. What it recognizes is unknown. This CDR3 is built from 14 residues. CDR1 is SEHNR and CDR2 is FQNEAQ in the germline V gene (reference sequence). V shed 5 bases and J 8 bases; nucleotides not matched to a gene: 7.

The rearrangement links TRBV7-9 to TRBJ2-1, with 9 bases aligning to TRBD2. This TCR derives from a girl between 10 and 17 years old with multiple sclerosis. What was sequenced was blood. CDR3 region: CASSQGLAGDEQFF. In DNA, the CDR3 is TGTGCCAGCAGCCAGGGACTAGCCGGTGATGAGCAGTTCTTC.